What follows are 6 T cell receptor beta chains derived from one specimen sequenced in a study of blood T cell repertoires in COVID-19. Only in-frame clones appear in the TCRdb table, and some are missing; sequencing was by immunoSEQ multiplex PCR. In the table there are a few hundred thousand clones, approximately 88% of which are singletons. Sequencing was performed on peripheral blood. Every receptor here comes from a woman aged 45-65 years with COVID-19, enrolled during active disease.

This rearrangement joins TRBV9 to TRBJ1-1, with 7 nucleotides matching TRBD1. V trimming: 2 bases; J trimming: 5 bases; junction bases outside the gene matches: 9. CDR1 is SGDLS and CDR2 is YYNGEE in the germline V gene. This CDR3 has 15 residues. The CDR3 protein is CASSVGVGGRTEAFF. CDR3 nucleotide sequence: TGTGCCAGCAGCGTGGGGGTAGGGGGCCGGACTGAAGCTTTCTTT.

The chain recombines TRBV7-6 with TRBJ1-1; tentative D call: TRBD1 (5 bases). Looked up from germline, CDR1 is SGHVS and CDR2 is FNYEAQ. The V gene lost 5 bases and the J gene lost 4 bases, with 14 bases spanning the gap. The CDR3 has 14 amino acids. This chain's CDR3 is CASSTAEGVTEAFF. The CDR3 DNA is TGTGCCAGCAGCACGGCGGAAGGGGTCACTGAAGCTTTCTTT.

The chain carries TRBV3-1 (or the pseudogene TRBV3-2) and TRBJ2-5; maybe TRBD2 (6 bases). V was cut by 11 bases and J by 3 bases, with 16 bases left in between. Germline assignment: CDR1 LGHDT and CDR2 YNNKEL (reference sequence). This CDR3 is 13 amino acids long. The CDR3 spells CAAGGSTEETQYF. CDR3 in DNA: TGTGCCGCTGGGGGGTCCACGGAAGAGACCCAGTACTTC.

The chain has TRBV7-9 and TRBJ1-4, with TRBD1 matching over 9 bases. Trimming removed 4 bases from V and 4 bases from J; junction bases left unmatched: 1. The germline V gene has CDR1 SEHNR and CDR2 FQNEAQ (reference sequence). This CDR3 has 14 residues. Here the CDR3 DNA reads TGTGCCAGCAGCTCGGGACAGGGTAATGAAAAACTGTTTTTT. Its protein product is CASSSGQGNEKLFF. Supplemented by reference TRBV7-9 and TRBJ1-4, the full variable domain reads DTGVSQNPRHKITKRGQNVTFRCDPISEHNRLYWYRQTLGQGPEFLTYFQNEAQLEKSRLLSDRFSAERPKGSFSTLEIQRTEQGDSAMYLCASSSGQGNEKLFFGSGTQLSVL.

The rearrangement links TRBV5-1 to TRBJ2-7; perhaps TRBD1 as D (6 bases). The CDR3 loop spans 14 amino acids. Germline V gene lookup returns CDR1 SGHRS and CDR2 YFSETQ. The V and J ends lost 4 bases and 0 bases respectively, with 11 bases between them. The CDR3 loop reads CASSLDSFSYEQYF. The CDR3 DNA sequence: TGCGCCAGCAGCCTGGACAGTTTCTCCTACGAGCAGTACTTC.

The rearrangement uses TRBV30 and TRBJ1-1; the match to TRBD1 covers 7 bases. After removal of 0 bases from V and 5 bases from J, the junction contained 3 bases not matched to a gene. In germline, CDR1 is GTSNPN, CDR2 SVGIG (reference sequence). This CDR3 contains 13 residues. CDR3: CAWSVQQGTEAFF. The DNA for the CDR3 is TGTGCCTGGAGTGTACAACAGGGGACTGAAGCTTTCTTT.